This TCR beta chain stems from a study of vaccination and CD4 T cells after COVID-19. Study-level background: Convalescent participants consisted of six males and four females, two being Hispanic. Study outcomes and limitations: Median numbers of SARS-CoV-2-reactive clonotypes increased from 21 to 38 (not a significant change).

V lost 7 bases, J lost 3 bases, and 18 bases lay in between. This CDR3 is 15 amino acids long. Germline CDR1 MNHNS, CDR2 SASEGT. Sequenced with the Oncomine TCR Beta short-read assay was DNA taken from cultured CD4+ T cells. TCRdb itself ran the PCR reads through MiXCR, one entry per CDR3 protein. This table holds roughly 12,000 distinct CDR3 sequences, 35% to 50% found once. Regarding this clonotype: As yet, its antigen is unknown.

Treatment given: approximately 10-day PBMC culture with coronavirus spike peptide pools or control peptides (ViraFEST assay). ViraFEST used peptide pools to expand antigen-specific T cells, then sequenced TCRs. Sequencing used cultured CD4+ T cells from blood. The chain carries TRBV6-1 and TRBJ2-5, with D perhaps assigned TRBD1 or TRBD2 (6 bases each). The TCR comes from a human donor with COVID-19. The CDR3 DNA reads TGTGCCAGCAAGGTCGGCGGAGGGGGAAAAGAGACCCAGTACTTC. Protein: CASKVGGGGKETQYF.